The present TCR beta chain was sequenced within a study of blood T cell repertoires in COVID-19. Study-level background: Researchers got acute and convalescent COVID-19 samples from the United States, Italy and Spain.

This clone was seen once. The V and J ends lost 4 bases and 8 bases respectively, with 20 bases between them. The CDR3 has 15 amino acids. Germline assignment: CDR1 MNHNY and CDR2 SVGAGI (reference sequence). Clones were sequenced by immunoSEQ multiplex PCR, and TCRdb holds only the in-frame ones, with some missing. Of 80,000 to 95,000 clones listed, about 75% are singletons. The TCR originated in a woman of 80 years or more with acute or convalescent COVID-19. The material sequenced was peripheral blood. The chain has TRBV6-6 and TRBJ1-2; weak D call: TRBD1 (6 bases). The CDR3 DNA follows: TGTGCCAGCAGTTGGGACACCTCGGGGGGAGAGGGCTACACCTTC. It yields the protein CASSWDTSGGEGYTF.